This record covers a single T cell receptor (beta chain). The same CDR3 can be traced to other DNA sequences in this sample. CDR1 is LNHDA, CDR2 SQIVND, per germline (reference sequence). The CDR3 has 14 residues. J lost 1 base, V lost 1 base, and 0 bases had no gene match. Here immunoSEQ multiplex PCR was the method, and the copy in TCRdb shows in-frame clones only, minus some. This table has about 150,000 clones, approximately 86% appearing once. The data were obtained in a study of blood T cell repertoires in COVID-19. The source of this sequence is a woman aged 60-70 years with active or convalescent COVID-19. The chain has TRBV19 and TRBJ1-1; 7 bases are shared with TRBD1. The sequenced sample consisted of peripheral blood. CDR3 sequence reads: CASSIGQGNTEAFF. The CDR3 DNA reads as TGTGCCAGTAGTATAGGACAGGGGAACACTGAAGCTTTCTTT.